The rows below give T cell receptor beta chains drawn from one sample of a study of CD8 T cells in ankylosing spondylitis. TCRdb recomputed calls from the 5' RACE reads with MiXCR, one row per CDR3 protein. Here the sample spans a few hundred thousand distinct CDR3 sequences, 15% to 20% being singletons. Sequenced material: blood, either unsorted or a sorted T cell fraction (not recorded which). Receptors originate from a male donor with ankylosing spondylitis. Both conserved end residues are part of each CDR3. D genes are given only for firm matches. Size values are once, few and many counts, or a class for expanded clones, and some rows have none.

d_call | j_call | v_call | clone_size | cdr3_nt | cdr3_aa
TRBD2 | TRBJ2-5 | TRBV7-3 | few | TGTGCCAGCAGCCCGGGACTAGCGGGGGAAGAGACCCAGTACTTC | CASSPGLAGEETQYF
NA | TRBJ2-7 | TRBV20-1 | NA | TGCAGTGGGGTGATGGGACCAGTCTACGAGCAGTACTTC | CSGVMGPVYEQYF
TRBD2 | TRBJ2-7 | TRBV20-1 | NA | TGCAGTGCTAGAGATTCCCGTGGGGACTACTCCTACGAGCAGTACTTC | CSARDSRGDYSYEQYF
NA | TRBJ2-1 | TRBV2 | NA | TGTGCCAGCAGTGACAGGAGGGATGAGCAGTTCTTC | CASSDRRDEQFF
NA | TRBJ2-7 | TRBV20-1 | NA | TGCAGTGCTAGAGCGGGTGGCCACGAGCAGTACTTC | CSARAGGHEQYF
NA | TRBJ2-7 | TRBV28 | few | TGTGCCAGCAGTTCCAGGGGACATTACGAGCAGTACTTC | CASSSRGHYEQYF
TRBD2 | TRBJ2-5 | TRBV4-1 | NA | TGCGCCAGCAGCCACCCTAAGGGAGGGGATGGTGAGACCCAGTACTTC | CASSHPKGGDGETQYF
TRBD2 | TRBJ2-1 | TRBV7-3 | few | TGTGCCAGCAGCTTAACCCCTGGTGGGGCGGGGGGCCTCGGCAGGGTAGATTATGAGCAGTTCTTC | CASSLTPGGAGGLGRVDYEQFF
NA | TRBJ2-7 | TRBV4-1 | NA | TGCGCCAGCAGCCTTCAAATTGGGGGCTCCTACGAGCAGTACTTC | CASSLQIGGSYEQYF
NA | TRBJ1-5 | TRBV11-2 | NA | TGTGCCAGCAGCTTAGATGGGGCAGGCTACAATCAGCCCCAGCATTTT | CASSLDGAGYNQPQHF
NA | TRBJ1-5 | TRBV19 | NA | TGTGCCAGTAGTGCAATCCCCGCGAGGGACTCTCATAGTCCCCAGCATTTT | CASSAIPARDSHSPQHF
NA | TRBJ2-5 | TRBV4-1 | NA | TGCGCCAGCAGCCAAGAGCGTGGGACCCAGTACTTC | CASSQERGTQYF
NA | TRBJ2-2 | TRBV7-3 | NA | TGTGCCAGCAGCTTAAGCGGTAGCTGGGAGCTGTTTTTT | CASSLSGSWELFF
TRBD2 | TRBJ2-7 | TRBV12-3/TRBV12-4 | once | TGTGCCAGCAGTTTGCCCCTAGCGGGAGGTTACGAGCAGTACTTC | CASSLPLAGGYEQYF
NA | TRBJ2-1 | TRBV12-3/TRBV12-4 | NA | TGTGCCAGCAGCAGGGTGAATGAGCAGTTCTTC | CASSRVNEQFF
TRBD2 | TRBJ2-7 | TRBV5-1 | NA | TGCGCCAGCAGCGCCCAGACTAGCGGGAGGGCCGCTTTCTACGAGCAGTACTTC | CASSAQTSGRAAFYEQYF
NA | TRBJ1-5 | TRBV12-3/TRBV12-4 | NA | TGTGCCAGCAGTGGGATGGGGGGCGGCAATCAGCCCCAGCATTTT | CASSGMGGGNQPQHF
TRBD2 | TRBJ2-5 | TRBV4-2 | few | TGTGCCAGCAGCCAAGATGGGCCTAGCGGGAACGGGGAGACCCAGTACTTC | CASSQDGPSGNGETQYF
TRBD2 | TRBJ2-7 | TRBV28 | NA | TGTGCCAGCAGTTCCCTCACTAGCGGGAGCTACGAGCAGTACTTC | CASSSLTSGSYEQYF
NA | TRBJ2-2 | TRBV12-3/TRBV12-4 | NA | TGTGCCAGCAGTTTAGCGGGGGGGCTTAACACCGGGGAGCTGTTTTTT | CASSLAGGLNTGELFF
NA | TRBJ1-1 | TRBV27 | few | TGTGCCAGCAGTTTGGGACAATCTTTCACTGAAGCTTTCTTT | CASSLGQSFTEAFF
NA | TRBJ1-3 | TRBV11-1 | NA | TGTGCCAGCAGCCCGGTCAGGGGTACTGGGATGGGAGCAAGAAACACCATATATTTT | CASSPVRGTGMGARNTIYF
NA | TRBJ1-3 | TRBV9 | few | TGTGCCAGCAGCGTAGTTGGTAGCTCTGGAAACACCATATATTTT | CASSVVGSSGNTIYF
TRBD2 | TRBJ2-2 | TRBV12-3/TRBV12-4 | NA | TGTGCCAGCAGTGGCGGGAGGGCCGAGAACACCGGGGAGCTGTTTTTT | CASSGGRAENTGELFF
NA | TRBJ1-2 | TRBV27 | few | TGTGCCAGCAGCAAAATCCCGGCAAACTATGGCTACACCTTC | CASSKIPANYGYTF
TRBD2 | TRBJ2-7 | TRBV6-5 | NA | TGTGCCAGCAGTTACTCGAAATCTAGCGGGGATACAGAACAGTACTTC | CASSYSKSSGDTEQYF
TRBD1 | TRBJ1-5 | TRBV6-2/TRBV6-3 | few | TGTGCCAGCAGTTACTTAACCGGGACAGGGGGCAATCAGCCCCAGCATTTT | CASSYLTGTGGNQPQHF
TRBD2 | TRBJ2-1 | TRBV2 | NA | TGTGCCAGCCTTCGGCTAGCGGGGGGTTCTACTTGGAATGAGCAGTTCTTC | CASLRLAGGSTWNEQFF
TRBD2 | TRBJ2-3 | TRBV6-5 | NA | TGTGCCAGCAGTTACGGGCGTCTTCGGGAGGGCACAGATACGCAGTATTTT | CASSYGRLREGTDTQYF
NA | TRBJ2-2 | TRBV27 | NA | TGTGCCAGCGGGTCAGGGGCTTACACCGGGGAGCTGTTTTTT | CASGSGAYTGELFF
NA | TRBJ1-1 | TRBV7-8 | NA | TGTGCCAGCAGCTTAGCGCCGACAACGAACACTGAAGCTTTCTTT | CASSLAPTTNTEAFF
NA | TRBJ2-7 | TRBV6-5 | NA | TGTGCCAGCAGTGACCCGTCCTACGAGCAGTACTTC | CASSDPSYEQYF
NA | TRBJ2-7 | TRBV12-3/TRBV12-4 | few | TGTGCCAGCAGACCCGCGATCCCCTCCTACGAGCAGTACTTC | CASRPAIPSYEQYF
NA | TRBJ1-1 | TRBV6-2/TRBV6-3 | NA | TGTGCCAGCAGCCTAGGGGGAAGTCCTGAAGCTTTCTTT | CASSLGGSPEAFF
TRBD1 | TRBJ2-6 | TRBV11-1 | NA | TGTGCCAGCAGCCTACTCTCTGCTGTGACAGGGGGGACTGGGGCCAACGTCCTGACTTTC | CASSLLSAVTGGTGANVLTF
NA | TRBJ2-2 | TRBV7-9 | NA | TGTGCCAGCAGTCCGGAGTGGGAGCTGTTTTTT | CASSPEWELFF
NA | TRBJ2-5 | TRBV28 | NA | TGTGCCAGCAGTTTATTGGAGGAAGGAGGGACGGCCAAAGAGACCCAGTACTTC | CASSLLEEGGTAKETQYF
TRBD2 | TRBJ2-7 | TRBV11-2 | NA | TGTGCCAGCAGCCCCCGCGTTGGAGCGGGGGTTCTCTACGAGCAGTACTTC | CASSPRVGAGVLYEQYF
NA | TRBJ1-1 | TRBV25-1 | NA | TGTGCCAGCAGTTTCCCGACAGGAGGGATAGCTTTCTTT | CASSFPTGGIAFF
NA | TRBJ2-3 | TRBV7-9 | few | TGTGCCAGCAGTCCGAAAGGGGCAGCATACACAGATACGCAGTATTTT | CASSPKGAAYTDTQYF
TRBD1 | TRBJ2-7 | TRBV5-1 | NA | TGCGCCAGCAGGGGGGACAGACCCTACGAGCAGTACTTC | CASRGDRPYEQYF
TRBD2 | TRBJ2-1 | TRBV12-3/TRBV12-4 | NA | TGTGCCAGCAGTTCCAACATAGCGGGGGGGCGGGTCAATGAGCAGTTCTTC | CASSSNIAGGRVNEQFF
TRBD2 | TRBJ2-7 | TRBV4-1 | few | TGCGCCAGCAGCCAAGAAGCGGGGGCTCCCTACGAGCAGTACTTC | CASSQEAGAPYEQYF
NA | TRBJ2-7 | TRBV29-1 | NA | TGCAGCGTTGAGTTGGCAGCATACGAGCAGTACTTC | CSVELAAYEQYF
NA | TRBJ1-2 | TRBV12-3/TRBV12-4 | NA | TGTGCCAGCAGTTTTGCTGCTAGGACCTATGGCTACACCTTC | CASSFAARTYGYTF
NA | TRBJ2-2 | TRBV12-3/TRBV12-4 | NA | TGTGCCAGCATGAACACCGGGGAGCTGTTTTTT | CASMNTGELFF
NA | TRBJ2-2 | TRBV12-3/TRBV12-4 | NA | TGTGCCAGCGCCCTCGGGACCGGGGAGCTGTTTTTT | CASALGTGELFF
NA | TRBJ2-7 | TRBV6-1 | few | TGTGCCAGCAGTGTAGCATTTTGGACGGTCTCCTACGAGCAGTACTTC | CASSVAFWTVSYEQYF
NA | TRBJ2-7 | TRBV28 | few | TGTGCCAGCAAGGATAGGACCGACTACGAGCAGTACTTC | CASKDRTDYEQYF
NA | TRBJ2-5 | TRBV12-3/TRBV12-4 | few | TGTGCCAGCAGTTTACCGGGGGGCTCACAAGAGACCCAGTACTTC | CASSLPGGSQETQYF
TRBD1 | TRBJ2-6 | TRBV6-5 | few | TGTGCCAGCAGTTACTTTTCCGGGACAGGTGTAACTGGGGCCAACGTCCTGACTTTC | CASSYFSGTGVTGANVLTF
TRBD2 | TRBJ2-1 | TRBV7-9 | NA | TGTGCCAGCAGTCGAGCGGGAAGGTCCTACAATGAGCAGTTCTTC | CASSRAGRSYNEQFF
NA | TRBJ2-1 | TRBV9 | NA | TGTGCCAGCAGCCGGGGACTCCCCGACAATGAGCAGTTCTTC | CASSRGLPDNEQFF
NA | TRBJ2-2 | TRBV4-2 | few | TGTGCCAGCAGCCAAGACCAAGCTGGGGAGCTGTTTTTT | CASSQDQAGELFF
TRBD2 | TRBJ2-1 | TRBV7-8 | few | TGTGCCAGCAGCTTCGACCTAGCGGGGGCTCCACCTTACTACAATGAGCAGTTCTTC | CASSFDLAGAPPYYNEQFF
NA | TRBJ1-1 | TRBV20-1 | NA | TGCAGTGCCCCTTATAGTTCCAGAGGGGCTTTCTTT | CSAPYSSRGAFF
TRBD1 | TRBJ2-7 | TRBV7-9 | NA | TGTGCCAGCAGCAGTGGACAGGTCTCCTACGAGCAGTACTTC | CASSSGQVSYEQYF
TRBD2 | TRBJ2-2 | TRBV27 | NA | TGTGCCAGCAGTTTATCGGCTAGCGGGGGAATCGGGGAGCTGTTTTTT | CASSLSASGGIGELFF
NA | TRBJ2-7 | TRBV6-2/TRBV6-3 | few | TGTGCCAGCAGGGACGACTCCTACGAGCAGTACTTC | CASRDDSYEQYF
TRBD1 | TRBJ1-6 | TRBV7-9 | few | TGTGCCAGCAGCTTCGCTGGACAGGGGGATTCACCCCTCCACTTT | CASSFAGQGDSPLHF